Reported below is one T cell receptor beta chain. These data originate in a study of blood T cell repertoires in COVID-19. Study background: Material from acute and convalescent COVID-19 was sourced from the United States, Italy and Spain. Sample material is recorded as cDNA or gDNA derived from T cells, B-cell-depleted T cells, or PBMCs.

The CDR3 is 15 amino acids. Germline V gene sequence: CDR1 KGHSH, CDR2 LQKENI. J lost 5 bases, V lost 4 bases, and 2 bases had no gene match. Here immunoSEQ multiplex PCR was the method, and the copy in TCRdb shows in-frame clones only, minus some. The table has more than 70,000 clones, about 88% seen once. The sequence came from a woman older than 75 with acute or convalescent COVID-19. Sequencing used peripheral blood. The J gene is TRBJ1-6, the V gene TRBV18, with 10 bases matching TRBD1. The CDR3 protein is CASSLDRGDNSPLHF. The CDR3 coding sequence is TGTGCCAGCTCACTGGACAGGGGGGATAATTCACCCCTCCACTTT.